The rows below give T cell receptor beta chains drawn from one sample of a study of regulatory T cells. Assay used: immunoSEQ multiplex PCR; TCRdb lists only in-frame clones, some missing. The sample has 30,000 to 40,000 clones; over 85% are singletons. Sequencing was carried out using conventional CD4+ T cells sorted from blood. The receptor source for this set is a child under 10 years old with CD3G deficiency. The CDR3 runs from the conserved cysteine through the conserved F or W. Fields, in order: J gene, CDR3 length, V gene, D gene, clone size, CDR3 protein, CDR3 DNA. D genes are given only for firm matches. Where a row states a size, it is once, few, many or the class of an expanded clone; other rows omit it.

>TRBJ2-3|13|TRBV28|TRBD1|-
CASRVTGTDTQYF
TGTGCCAGCAGGGTGACAGGGACAGATACGCAGTATTTT
>TRBJ2-3|15|TRBV30|-|-
CAWALGGGGADTQYF
TGTGCCTGGGCCCTAGGAGGGGGTGGAGCGGATACGCAGTATTTT
>TRBJ2-6|17|TRBV11-2|TRBD1|-
CASSRGTGTSGANVLTF
TGTGCCAGCAGCCGGGGGACAGGGACCTCTGGGGCCAACGTCCTGACTTTC
>TRBJ2-5|15|TRBV5-1|-|-
CASSLALDSRETQYF
TGCGCCAGCAGCTTGGCCTTGGACAGCCGAGAGACCCAGTACTTC
>TRBJ2-7|15|TRBV28|-|medium-sized
CASSLGGPTSYEQYF
TGTGCCAGCAGTTTAGGGGGGCCTACGTCCTACGAGCAGTACTTC
>TRBJ1-1|14|TRBV5-1|-|once
CASSLWGPNTEAFF
TGCGCCAGCAGCTTGTGGGGCCCTAACACTGAAGCTTTCTTT
>TRBJ2-3|14|TRBV6-1|-|once
CASKAGSSTDTQYF
TGTGCCAGTAAAGCGGGCTCTAGCACAGATACGCAGTATTTT
>TRBJ2-7|15|TRBV7-2|TRBD2|-
CASSLVAGGAYEQYF
TGTGCCAGCAGCTTGGTCGCGGGAGGGGCCTACGAGCAGTACTTC
>TRBJ1-1|15|TRBV5-1|-|-
CASSLVAGPGYEAFF
TGCGCCAGCAGCTTGGTCGCCGGTCCTGGATATGAAGCTTTCTTT
>TRBJ2-3|16|TRBV7-9|TRBD2|-
CASSSKIAGGLDTQYF
TGTGCCAGCAGCTCAAAGATAGCGGGAGGACTAGATACGCAGTATTTT
>TRBJ1-1|14|TRBV5-1|TRBD1|-
CASSGQGGGTEAFF
TGCGCCAGCAGCGGACAGGGAGGGGGGACTGAAGCTTTCTTT
>TRBJ2-2|15|TRBV5-1|-|-
CASTEWAWNTGELFF
TGCGCCAGCACCGAGTGGGCCTGGAACACCGGGGAGCTGTTTTTT
>TRBJ1-1|15|TRBV5-1|TRBD1|once
CASSLMGTGNTEAFF
TGCGCCAGCAGCTTGATGGGGACAGGGAACACTGAAGCTTTCTTT
>TRBJ2-4|13|TRBV11-3|-|-
CASSSIAGGIQYF
TGTGCCAGCTCTTCTATTGCCGGGGGCATTCAGTACTTC
>TRBJ2-7|15|TRBV28|TRBD2|-
CASRKGLAGAYEQYF
TGTGCCAGCAGGAAAGGACTAGCGGGAGCCTACGAGCAGTACTTC
>TRBJ2-7|14|TRBV28|-|-
CASSLATILHEQYF
TGTGCCAGCAGTTTAGCGACTATTTTACACGAGCAGTACTTC
>TRBJ2-6|19|TRBV5-1|TRBD1|once
CASSLGVRGIGSGANVLTF
TGCGCCAGCAGCTTGGGTGTCAGGGGGATTGGCTCTGGGGCCAACGTCCTGACTTTC
>TRBJ2-3|13|TRBV28|-|-
CASSLGGTDTQYF
TGTGCCAGCAGTCTAGGCGGCACAGATACGCAGTATTTT
>TRBJ2-1|15|TRBV5-1|-|-
CASSLEGRRVHEQFF
TGCGCCAGCAGCTTAGAGGGCCGGAGGGTGCATGAGCAGTTCTTC
>TRBJ2-7|13|TRBV29-1|TRBD1|once
CRLPGQCPYEQYF
TGCAGGCTTCCGGGACAGTGCCCCTACGAGCAGTACTTC
>TRBJ2-1|16|TRBV19|TRBD2|-
CASSNRLAGEVYEQFF
TGTGCCAGTAGTAACAGACTAGCGGGAGAGGTTTATGAGCAGTTCTTC
>TRBJ2-2|16|TRBV19|TRBD2|few
CASGGGAATNTGELFF
TGTGCCAGTGGGGGAGGGGCCGCTACGAACACCGGGGAGCTGTTTTTT
>TRBJ2-1|17|TRBV19|TRBD2|-
CASSRREGTSGGNEQFF
TGTGCCAGTAGTAGACGGGAGGGGACCTCGGGGGGAAATGAGCAGTTCTTC
>TRBJ2-5|15|TRBV7-9|TRBD2|-
CASSLGLAEQETQYF
TGTGCCAGCAGCTTGGGGCTAGCGGAGCAAGAGACCCAGTACTTC
>TRBJ2-7|13|TRBV7-8|TRBD1|-
CASARGYSYEQYF
TGTGCCAGCGCCAGGGGGTACTCCTACGAGCAGTACTTC
>TRBJ2-6|17|TRBV28|-|-
CASSFGTASSGANVLTF
TGTGCCAGCAGTTTCGGGACGGCTAGCTCTGGGGCCAACGTCCTGACTTTC
>TRBJ2-1|13|TRBV11-3|TRBD1|once
CASSRQGTNEQFF
TGTGCCAGCAGCCGACAGGGGACGAATGAGCAGTTCTTC
>TRBJ2-5|13|TRBV5-1|-|once
CASSFGMGETQYF
TGCGCCAGCAGCTTCGGTATGGGGGAGACCCAGTACTTC
>TRBJ1-2|18|TRBV19|-|-
CASSKRSGPWSRGDGYTF
TGTGCCAGTAGTAAAAGGTCGGGACCGTGGTCCCGAGGGGATGGCTACACCTTC
>TRBJ2-1|15|TRBV28|TRBD2|-
CASSLGTSGRSEQFF
TGTGCCAGCAGTCTCGGGACTAGCGGGAGGAGTGAGCAGTTCTTC
>TRBJ2-2|13|TRBV28|-|-
CASSSDFTGELFF
TGTGCCAGCAGTTCTGACTTCACCGGGGAGCTGTTTTTT
>TRBJ1-2|13|TRBV5-1|-|few
CASSLVAGAGYTF
TGCGCCAGCAGCTTGGTGGCAGGGGCCGGCTACACCTTC
>TRBJ2-7|15|TRBV10-3|-|-
CAISESWGSTYEQYF
TGTGCCATCAGTGAGTCGTGGGGGTCTACCTACGAGCAGTACTTC
>TRBJ2-7|14|TRBV6-1|-|-
CASSSDRFSYEQYF
TGTGCCAGCAGCAGCGACAGATTCTCCTACGAGCAGTACTTC
>TRBJ1-1|16|TRBV6-1|-|-
CASSENRRSGSTEAFF
TGTGCCAGCAGTGAAAATAGGCGATCGGGGAGCACTGAAGCTTTCTTT
>TRBJ2-5|16|TRBV5-1|-|-
CASSLEGTLRGETQYF
TGCGCCAGCAGCTTGGAAGGGACTCTGAGAGGGGAGACCCAGTACTTC
>TRBJ2-7|15|TRBV10-3|TRBD1|-
CATGRDRGASYEQYF
TGTGCCACCGGACGCGACAGGGGCGCATCCTACGAGCAGTACTTC
>TRBJ2-7|15|TRBV7-2|TRBD2|once
CASSRSSSGRYEQYF
TGTGCCAGCAGCAGAAGCTCTAGCGGGAGATACGAGCAGTACTTC
>TRBJ2-1|15|TRBV10-2|-|-
CASSEPKLGIHEQFF
TGCGCCAGCAGTGAGCCGAAACTAGGAATCCATGAGCAGTTCTTC
>TRBJ2-3|14|TRBV5-1|TRBD1|-
CASSPRGLKDTQYF
TGCGCCAGCAGCCCCAGGGGGCTAAAAGATACGCAGTATTTT
>TRBJ2-5|14|TRBV19|-|-
CASSMNGVGETQYF
TGTGCCAGTAGTATGAACGGAGTCGGAGAGACCCAGTACTTC
>TRBJ2-4|15|TRBV6-6|TRBD1|-
CASSQPKGQGGIQYF
TGTGCCAGCAGTCAGCCGAAGGGACAGGGTGGCATTCAGTACTTC
>TRBJ2-3|19|TRBV6-1|TRBD2|-
CASSARTSGSKGGTDTQYF
TGTGCCAGCAGTGCGAGGACTAGCGGGAGTAAAGGAGGCACAGATACGCAGTATTTT
>TRBJ2-3|15|TRBV19|TRBD2|-
CASSISGSEADTQYF
TGTGCCAGTAGTATAAGCGGGAGTGAGGCAGATACGCAGTATTTT
>TRBJ2-3|12|TRBV7-9|-|-
CASSLATDTQYF
TGTGCCAGCAGCTTAGCAACAGATACGCAGTATTTT
>TRBJ2-2|14|TRBV28|-|-
CASSSYRVTGELFF
TGTGCCAGCAGTTCTTACAGGGTAACCGGGGAGCTGTTTTTT
>TRBJ2-2|14|TRBV10-3|TRBD2|-
CATGRAIPTGELFF
TGTGCCACCGGGAGGGCCATTCCCACCGGGGAGCTGTTTTTT
>TRBJ2-2|15|TRBV5-1|-|-
CASRPGTSNTGELFF
TGCGCCAGCAGACCCGGGACATCGAACACCGGGGAGCTGTTTTTT